One and the same sample provided the 8 T cell receptor beta chains below, sequenced in a study of Tregs in tolerant kidney transplant recipients. Mixed chimerism was transient after nonmyeloablative marrow transplants from related graft donors. Method: immunoSEQ multiplex PCR; TCRdb's copy keeps in-frame clones and lacks some. The sample table includes some 15,000 clones. The source was CD8+ T cells from blood (PBMCs), collected 6 months after the transplant. The receptor source for this set is a human patient who received a combined kidney and bone marrow transplant. Some T cells may be transferred from the graft donor.

This CDR3 is CASSVGQASYEQYF. The part of the CDR3 DNA that was read is TGTGCCAGCAGCGTAGGCCAGGCCTCCTACGAG. The chain has TRBV9 and TRBJ2-7; D is ambiguous. The read terminates 3 residues before the CDR3 end, so the remaining end is supplied by the germline J gene. Trimming removed 0 bases from V and 0 bases from J, with 7 bases in between. Germline V gene lookup returns CDR1 SGDLS and CDR2 YYNGEE. The CDR3 covers 14 residues.

As for this clone: The CDR3 end lies 3 residues beyond the end of the read and is filled in from the germline J gene. This sequence joins TRBV10-3 and TRBJ2-1, with TRBD2 matching 11 bases. Trimming took 6 bases from V and 7 from J; bases not matched to a gene: 8. The CDR3 consists of 15 residues. Looked up from germline, CDR1 is ENHRY and CDR2 is SYGVKD. The part of the CDR3 DNA that was read is TGTGCCATCAGACCACTAGCGGGGGTGAAGAATGAG. It is translated as CAIRPLAGVKNE. The entire CDR3 reads CAIRPLAGVKNEQFF.

Concerning this clone: Coverage ceases 3 residues before the CDR3 finishes, and the germline J gene fills in the end. The V gene is TRBV29-1, the J gene TRBJ2-2; 10 bases map to TRBD2. The V segment lost 4 bases and the J segment 3 bases; nucleotides outside the gene matches: 8. This CDR3 comprises 16 residues. Germline V gives CDR1 SQVTM, CDR2 ANQGSEA. CDR3 DNA (partial): TGCAGCGTTGTCCCAGCGGGAGGGGCGGACACCGGGGAG. Translation gives CSVVPAGGADTGE. Given in full, the CDR3 is CSVVPAGGADTGELFF.

A remark on this clone: The read stops 3 residues short of the end of the CDR3; the missing end is completed from the germline J gene. The rearrangement uses TRBV19 and TRBJ1-2; maybe TRBD1 (5 bases). CDR1 and CDR2 from the germline V gene are LNHDA and SQIVND (reference sequence). CDR3 length: 14 residues. The sequenced CDR3 bases are TGTGCCAGTAGTATGGGGCAGGGAGGTTACGAC. Protein product: CASSMGQGGYD. The whole CDR3 sequence reads CASSMGQGGYDYTF.

As for this clone: Read sequence stops 3 residues before the CDR3 end, and the germline J gene provides the missing end. Other DNA sequences in the same sample also yield this CDR3. The chain uses TRBV7-6 and TRBJ1-3, with TRBD1 matching over 9 bases. V gave up 5 bases and J gave up 4 bases; unmatched junction bases: 6. This CDR3 comprises 15 residues. Germline V gene data show CDR1 as SGHVS and CDR2 as FNYEAQ. The CDR3 here is CASSPGTGSGNTIYF. The covered CDR3 bases are TGTGCCAGCAGCCCCGGGACAGGGTCAGGAAACACC.

About this clone: The read stops 3 residues short of the end of the CDR3; the missing end is completed from the germline J gene. The same CDR3 can be traced to other DNA sequences in this sample. V gene TRBV7-8 combines with J gene TRBJ2-7; a possible D gene is TRBD1 (6 bases). CDR3 size: 13 residues. V lost 10 bases, J lost 3 bases, and 16 bases lay in between. Germline CDR1 is SGHVS and CDR2 is FQNEAQ. The sequenced part of the CDR3 DNA is TGTGCCACCACAGTGGGACAAGACTACGAG. As protein: CATTVGQDYE. The full CDR3 protein reads CATTVGQDYEQYF.

On this clone: The read comes to an end 3 residues before the CDR3 does, leaving the germline J gene to fill in the end. This chain connects TRBV5-4 to TRBJ2-7, with 12 bases identical to TRBD2. Germline assignment: CDR1 SGHNT and CDR2 YYREEE (reference sequence). The CDR3 loop spans 15 amino acids. Unmatched junction bases numbered 5, after V lost 2 bases and J lost 5 bases. Partial CDR3 DNA: TGTGCCAGCAGCTTTGAGCTAGCGGGGGGGGACGAG. It yields the protein CASSFELAGGDE. The entire CDR3 protein is CASSFELAGGDEQYF. The full variable domain, completed using reference TRBV5-4 and TRBJ2-7, is ETGVTQSPTHLIKTRGQQVTLRCSSQSGHNTVSWYQQALGQGPQFIFQYYREEENGRGNFPPRFSGLQFPNYSSELNVNALELDDSALYLCASSFELAGGDEQYFGPGTRLTVT.

About this clone: The read ends 3 residues before the CDR3 terminus; that terminus is restored from the germline J gene. The chain couples TRBV29-1 to TRBJ2-7; D might be TRBD2 (5 bases). V dropped 6 bases and J dropped 5 bases, with 26 bases sitting between them. This CDR3 has 16 amino acids. CDR1 and CDR2 (germline): SQVTM, ANQGSEA. CDR3 sequence reads: CSVPAGSGGQRDEQYF. The covered CDR3 bases are TGCAGCGTCCCAGCTGGGAGCGGAGGCCAGAGGGACGAG.